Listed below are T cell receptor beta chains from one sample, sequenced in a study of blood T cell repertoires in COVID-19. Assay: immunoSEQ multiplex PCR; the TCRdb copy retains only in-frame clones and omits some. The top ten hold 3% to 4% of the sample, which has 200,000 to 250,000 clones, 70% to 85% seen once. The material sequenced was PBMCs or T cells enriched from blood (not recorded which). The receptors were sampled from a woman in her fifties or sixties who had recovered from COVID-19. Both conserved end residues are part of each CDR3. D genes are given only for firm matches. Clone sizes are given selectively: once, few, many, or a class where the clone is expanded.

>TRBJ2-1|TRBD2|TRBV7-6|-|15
CASSLGAGGHNEQFF
TGTGCCAGCAGCTTAGGTGCGGGGGGGCACAATGAGCAGTTCTTC
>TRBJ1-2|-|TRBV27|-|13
CASARGGVGGYTF
TGTGCCAGCGCTCGGGGGGGCGTCGGTGGCTACACCTTC
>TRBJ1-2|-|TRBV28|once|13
CASRGEGVWGYTF
TGTGCCAGCAGAGGAGAGGGGGTATGGGGCTACACCTTC
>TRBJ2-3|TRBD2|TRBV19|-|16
CASGTSGPPGADTQYF
TGTGCCAGTGGGACTAGCGGTCCCCCGGGGGCAGATACGCAGTATTTT
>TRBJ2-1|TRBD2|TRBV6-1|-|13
CASSESGGGNEFF
TGTGCCAGCAGTGAAAGTGGGGGGGGTAACGAGTTCTTC
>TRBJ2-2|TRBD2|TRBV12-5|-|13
CASLLAIAGELFF
TGTGCTAGCCTACTAGCGATCGCCGGGGAGCTGTTTTTT
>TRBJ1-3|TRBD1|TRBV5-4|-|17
CASSLAGTGISGNTIYF
TGTGCCAGCAGCTTGGCCGGGACAGGAATCTCTGGAAACACCATATATTTT
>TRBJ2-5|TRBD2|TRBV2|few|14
CASSREGYQETQYF
TGTGCCAGCAGCCGGGAGGGATACCAAGAGACCCAGTACTTC
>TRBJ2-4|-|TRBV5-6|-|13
CASRQGMRNIQYF
TGTGCCAGCAGGCAGGGGATGAGGAACATTCAGTACTTC
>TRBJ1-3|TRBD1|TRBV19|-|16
CASSRQGVRSGNTIYF
TGTGCCAGTAGTAGACAGGGGGTCCGCTCTGGAAACACCATATATTTT
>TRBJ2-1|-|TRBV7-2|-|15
CASSSSIGSYNEQFF
TGTGCCAGCAGCTCTAGTATCGGGTCCTACAATGAGCAGTTCTTC
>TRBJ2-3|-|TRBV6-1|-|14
CASSETQITDTQYF
TGTGCCAGCAGTGAAACCCAGATCACAGATACGCAGTATTTT
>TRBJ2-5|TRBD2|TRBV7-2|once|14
CASSPLRGVETQYF
TGTGCCAGCAGCCCCTTGCGGGGGGTCGAGACCCAGTACTTC
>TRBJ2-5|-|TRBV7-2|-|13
CASSFSGRETQYF
TGTGCCAGCAGCTTCTCGGGTCGAGAGACCCAGTACTTC
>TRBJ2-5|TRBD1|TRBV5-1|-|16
CASSQRGPGPWETQYF
TGCGCCAGCAGCCAAAGGGGGCCGGGCCCTTGGGAGACCCAGTACTTC
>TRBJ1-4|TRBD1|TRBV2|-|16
CASSSQGARTNEKLFF
TGTGCCAGCAGTTCACAGGGGGCCCGGACTAATGAAAAACTGTTTTTT
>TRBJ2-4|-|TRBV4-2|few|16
CASSQEVDRDQNIQYF
TGTGCCAGCAGCCAAGAAGTAGACCGGGATCAAAACATTCAGTACTTC
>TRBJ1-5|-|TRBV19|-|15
CASSIRPGSNQPQHF
TGTGCCAGTAGTATTCGGCCAGGCAGCAATCAGCCCCAGCATTTT
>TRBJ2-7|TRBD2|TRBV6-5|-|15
CASSPSGRAVYEQYF
TGTGCCAGCAGTCCGAGCGGGAGGGCCGTGTACGAGCAGTACTTC
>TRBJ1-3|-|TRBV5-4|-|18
CASSPAGLRGTSGNTIYF
TGTGCCAGCAGTCCGGCGGGTCTCAGGGGCACCTCTGGAAACACCATATATTTT
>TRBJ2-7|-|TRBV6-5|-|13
CASSTGSAGEQYF
TGTGCCAGCAGTACGGGGAGCGCGGGCGAGCAGTACTTC
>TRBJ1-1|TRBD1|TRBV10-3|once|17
CAISESDSGGLNTEAFF
TGTGCCATCAGTGAGTCCGATTCAGGGGGCTTGAACACTGAAGCTTTCTTT
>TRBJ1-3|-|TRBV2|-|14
CASSDGGTGNTIYF
TGTGCCAGCAGTGATGGAGGGACCGGAAACACCATATATTTT